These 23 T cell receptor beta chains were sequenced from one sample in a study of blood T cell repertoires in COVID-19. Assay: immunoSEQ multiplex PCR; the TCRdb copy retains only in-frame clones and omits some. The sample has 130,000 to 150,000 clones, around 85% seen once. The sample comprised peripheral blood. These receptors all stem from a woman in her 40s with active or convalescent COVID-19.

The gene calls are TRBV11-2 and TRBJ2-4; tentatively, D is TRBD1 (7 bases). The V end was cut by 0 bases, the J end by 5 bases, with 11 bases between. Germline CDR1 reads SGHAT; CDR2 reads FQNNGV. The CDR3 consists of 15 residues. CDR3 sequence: CASSLEDREENIQYF. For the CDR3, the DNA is TGTGCCAGCAGCTTAGAAGACAGGGAGGAAAACATTCAGTACTTC.

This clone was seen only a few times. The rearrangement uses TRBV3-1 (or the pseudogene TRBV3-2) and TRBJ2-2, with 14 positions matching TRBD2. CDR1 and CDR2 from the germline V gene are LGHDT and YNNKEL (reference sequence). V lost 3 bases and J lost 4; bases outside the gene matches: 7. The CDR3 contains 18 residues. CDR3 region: CASSQTSGRALGTGELFF. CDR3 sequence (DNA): TGTGCCAGCAGCCAGACTAGCGGGAGGGCCTTGGGCACCGGGGAGCTGTTTTTT.

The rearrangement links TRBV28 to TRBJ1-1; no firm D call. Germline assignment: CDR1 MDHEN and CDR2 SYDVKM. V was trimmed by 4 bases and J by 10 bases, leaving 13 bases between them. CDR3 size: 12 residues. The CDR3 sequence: CASSYGLAAAFF. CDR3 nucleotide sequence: TGTGCCAGCAGTTACGGACTGGCTGCAGCTTTCTTT.

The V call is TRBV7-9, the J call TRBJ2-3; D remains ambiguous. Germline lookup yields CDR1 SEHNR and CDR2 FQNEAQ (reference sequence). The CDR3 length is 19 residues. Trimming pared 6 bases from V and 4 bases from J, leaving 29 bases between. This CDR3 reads CASSYTRGPPTPSSDTQYF. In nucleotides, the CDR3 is TGTGCCAGCAGTTATACCCGCGGTCCCCCGACCCCTTCTTCAGATACGCAGTATTTT.

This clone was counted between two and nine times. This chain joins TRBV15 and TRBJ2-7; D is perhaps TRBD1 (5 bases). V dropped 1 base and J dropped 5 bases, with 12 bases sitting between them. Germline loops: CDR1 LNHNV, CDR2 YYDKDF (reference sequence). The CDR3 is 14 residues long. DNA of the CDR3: TGTGCCACCAGCAGAGGGACATTTCTCGACGAGCAGTACTTC. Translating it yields CATSRGTFLDEQYF.

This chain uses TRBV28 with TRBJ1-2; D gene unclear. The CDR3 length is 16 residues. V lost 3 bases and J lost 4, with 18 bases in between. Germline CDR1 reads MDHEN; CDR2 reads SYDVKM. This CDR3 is CASSFPRTGRPYGYTF. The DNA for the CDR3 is TGTGCCAGCAGTTTCCCCAGGACTGGGAGACCCTATGGCTACACCTTC.

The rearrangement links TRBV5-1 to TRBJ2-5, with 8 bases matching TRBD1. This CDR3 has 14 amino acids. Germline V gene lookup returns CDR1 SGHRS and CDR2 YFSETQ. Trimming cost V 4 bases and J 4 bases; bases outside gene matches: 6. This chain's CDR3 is CASSDGQGLETQYF. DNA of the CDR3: TGCGCCAGCAGCGACGGACAGGGTCTAGAGACCCAGTACTTC.

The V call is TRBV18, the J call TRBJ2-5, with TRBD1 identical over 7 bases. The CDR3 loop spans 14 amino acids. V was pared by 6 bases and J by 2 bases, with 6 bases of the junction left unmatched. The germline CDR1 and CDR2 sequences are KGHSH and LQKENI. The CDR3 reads CASSPWDSQETQYF. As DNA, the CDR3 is TGTGCCAGCTCCCCTTGGGACAGTCAAGAGACCCAGTACTTC.

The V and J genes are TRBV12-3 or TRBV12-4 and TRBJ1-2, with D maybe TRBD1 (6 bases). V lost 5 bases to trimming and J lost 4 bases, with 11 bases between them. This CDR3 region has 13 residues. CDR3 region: CASSPRDIYGYTF. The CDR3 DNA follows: TGTGCCAGCAGTCCCCGGGACATCTATGGCTACACCTTC.

This CDR3 is CASSLDPSQAGGFDNEQFF. The CDR3 DNA follows: TGTGCCAGCAGCTTAGATCCATCCCAAGCGGGAGGGTTTGACAATGAGCAGTTCTTC. The genes are TRBV11-3 and TRBJ2-1, with 10 bases lining up with TRBD2. The germline gives CDR1 SGHNT, CDR2 YENEEA. Trimming at V came to 0 bases and at J to 5 bases, leaving 13 bases not matched to a gene. The CDR3 length is 19 residues.

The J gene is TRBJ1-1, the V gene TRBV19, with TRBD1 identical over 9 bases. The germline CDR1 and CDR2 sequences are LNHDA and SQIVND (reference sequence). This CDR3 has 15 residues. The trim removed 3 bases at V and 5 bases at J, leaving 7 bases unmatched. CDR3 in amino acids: CASSMGRTGETEAFF. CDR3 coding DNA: TGTGCCAGTAGTATGGGAAGGACAGGGGAGACTGAAGCTTTCTTT.

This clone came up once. The CDR3, as DNA: TGTGCCAGCAGCTCAGCTGACAGGGTCGATGAGCAGTTCTTC. Translation gives CASSSADRVDEQFF. The V and J genes are TRBV11-3 and TRBJ2-1; TRBD1 agrees at 7 bases. CDR3 length: 14 amino acids. V was clipped by 4 bases and J by 8 bases; unmatched bases: 8. In germline, CDR1 is SGHNT, CDR2 YENEEA.

CDR3 loop: CASSVSGQSNQPQHF. Written as DNA, the CDR3 is TGTGCCAGCAGCGTCTCGGGACAGTCCAATCAGCCCCAGCATTTT. This chain uses TRBV9 with TRBJ1-5; 7 nucleotides line up with TRBD1. The CDR3 runs to 15 residues. In germline, CDR1 is SGDLS, CDR2 YYNGEE. V was pared by 2 bases and J by 3 bases, with 5 bases of the junction left unmatched.

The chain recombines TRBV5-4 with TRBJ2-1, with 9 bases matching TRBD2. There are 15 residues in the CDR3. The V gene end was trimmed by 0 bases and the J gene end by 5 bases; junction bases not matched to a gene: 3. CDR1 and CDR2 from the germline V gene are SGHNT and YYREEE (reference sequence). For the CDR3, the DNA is TGTGCCAGCAGCTTGGTAGCGGGAGAAAACAATGAGCAGTTCTTC. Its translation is CASSLVAGENNEQFF. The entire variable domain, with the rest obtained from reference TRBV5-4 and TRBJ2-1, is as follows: ETGVTQSPTHLIKTRGQQVTLRCSSQSGHNTVSWYQQALGQGPQFIFQYYREEENGRGNFPPRFSGLQFPNYSSELNVNALELDDSALYLCASSLVAGENNEQFFGPGTRLTVL.

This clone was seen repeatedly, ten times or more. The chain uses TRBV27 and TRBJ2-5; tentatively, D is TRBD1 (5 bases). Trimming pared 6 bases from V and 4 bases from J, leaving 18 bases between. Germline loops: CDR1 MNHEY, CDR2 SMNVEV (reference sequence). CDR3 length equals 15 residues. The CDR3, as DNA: TGTGCCAGCAGACCCAGGGATGGGGCTCGAGAGACCCAGTACTTC. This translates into CASRPRDGARETQYF.

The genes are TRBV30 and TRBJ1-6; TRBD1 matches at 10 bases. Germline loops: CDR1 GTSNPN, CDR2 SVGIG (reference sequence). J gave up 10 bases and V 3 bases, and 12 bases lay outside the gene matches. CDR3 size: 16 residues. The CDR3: CAWRATGQGIGSPLHF. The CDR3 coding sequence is TGTGCCTGGAGAGCTACGGGACAGGGGATCGGATCACCCCTCCACTTT.

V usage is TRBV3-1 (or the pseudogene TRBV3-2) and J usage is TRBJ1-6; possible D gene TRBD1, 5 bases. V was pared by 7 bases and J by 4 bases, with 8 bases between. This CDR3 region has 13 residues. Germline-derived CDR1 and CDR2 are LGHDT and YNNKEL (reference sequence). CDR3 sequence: CASTGTYNSPLHF. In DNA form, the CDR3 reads TGTGCCAGCACGGGGACTTATAATTCACCCCTCCACTTT.

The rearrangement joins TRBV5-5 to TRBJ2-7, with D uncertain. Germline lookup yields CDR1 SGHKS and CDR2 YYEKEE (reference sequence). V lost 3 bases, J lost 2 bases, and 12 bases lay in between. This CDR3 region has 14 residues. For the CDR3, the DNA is TGTGCCAGCAGCTCCCCGGTAGCCCCCTACGAGCAGTACTTC. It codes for CASSSPVAPYEQYF.

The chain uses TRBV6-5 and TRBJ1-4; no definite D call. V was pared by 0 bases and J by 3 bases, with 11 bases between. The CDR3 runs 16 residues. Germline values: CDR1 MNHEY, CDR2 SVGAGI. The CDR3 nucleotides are TGTGCCAGCAGTTACTCGGATTACAGCCCTAATGAAAAACTGTTTTTT. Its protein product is CASSYSDYSPNEKLFF.

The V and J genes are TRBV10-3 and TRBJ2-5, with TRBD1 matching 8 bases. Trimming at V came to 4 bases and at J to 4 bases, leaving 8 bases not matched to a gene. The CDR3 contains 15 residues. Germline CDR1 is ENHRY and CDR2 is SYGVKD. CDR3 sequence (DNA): TGTGCCATCAGTGGGGGCAGGGGGCGTCTAGAGACCCAGTACTTC. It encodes CAISGGRGRLETQYF.

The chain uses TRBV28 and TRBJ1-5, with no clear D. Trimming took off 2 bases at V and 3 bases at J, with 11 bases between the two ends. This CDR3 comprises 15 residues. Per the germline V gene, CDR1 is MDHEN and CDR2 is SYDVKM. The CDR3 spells CASSLTGRANQPQHF. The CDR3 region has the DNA TGTGCCAGCAGTTTAACGGGGAGGGCCAATCAGCCCCAGCATTTT.

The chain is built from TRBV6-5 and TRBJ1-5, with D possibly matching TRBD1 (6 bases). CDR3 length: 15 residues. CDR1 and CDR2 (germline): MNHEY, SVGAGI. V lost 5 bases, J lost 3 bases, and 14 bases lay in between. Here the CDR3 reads CASSRDTGLNQPQHF. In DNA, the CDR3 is TGTGCCAGCAGTAGGGACACAGGACTCAATCAGCCCCAGCATTTT.

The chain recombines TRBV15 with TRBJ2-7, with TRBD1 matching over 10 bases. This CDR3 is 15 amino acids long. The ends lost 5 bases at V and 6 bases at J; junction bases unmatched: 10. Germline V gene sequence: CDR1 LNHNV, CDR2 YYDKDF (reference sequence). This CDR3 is CATSPPGTGVGEQYF. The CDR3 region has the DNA TGTGCCACCAGCCCCCCCGGGACAGGGGTCGGCGAGCAGTACTTC.